Below are 17 T cell receptor beta chains sequenced from a single sample in a study of cytomegalovirus exposure and HLA in healthy donors. PCR employed 60 Vbeta and 13 Jbeta primers. Method: immunoSEQ multiplex PCR; TCRdb's copy keeps in-frame clones and lacks some. The table shows some 150,000 clones, with 80% to 85% occurring only once. Sequencing used PBMCs. These receptors originate from a male donor in good health and CMV-seronegative.

This chain uses TRBV6-5 with TRBJ1-2, with D maybe TRBD1 (5 bases). V was trimmed by 8 bases and J by 4 bases, leaving 11 bases between them. This CDR3 has 12 residues. Germline CDR1 is MNHEY and CDR2 is SVGAGI. CDR3 DNA: TGTGCCAGCGTGGACACCTCCTATGGCTACACCTTC. Translation: CASVDTSYGYTF.

Concerning this clone: The junction shows a germline mismatch at one end, possibly a read error. This CDR3 is also generated by other DNA sequences in the sample. This sequence joins TRBV9 and TRBJ2-7, with D maybe TRBD2 (6 bases). Germline assignment: CDR1 SGDLS and CDR2 YYNGEE. CDR3 length: 15 residues. The CDR3 DNA follows: TGTGCTAGCAGCGTAGAAGGGACCCTCGCGGGGGAGCAGTACTTC. Its translation is CASSVEGTLAGEQYF.

The DNA of the CDR3 is TGTGCCAGCAGTCAGCCGGGACAGGGCACAGATACGCAGTATTTT. This codes for CASSQPGQGTDTQYF. The chain has TRBV7-9 and TRBJ2-3; TRBD1 matches 8 bases. Germline V CDR1 and CDR2: SEHNR, FQNEAQ (reference sequence). The CDR3 is made up of 15 amino acids. With 6 bases clipped from V and 1 base from J, the junction kept 6 bases outside the gene matches.

The chain combines TRBV2 with TRBJ1-1, with 7 bases fitting TRBD1. Germline V gives CDR1 SNHLY, CDR2 FYNNEI. V lost 4 bases, J lost 4 bases, and 3 bases stayed unmatched. The CDR3 runs 13 residues. The CDR3 protein is CASSGQGVTEAFF. The CDR3 coding sequence is TGTGCCAGCAGTGGACAGGGAGTCACTGAAGCTTTCTTT.

This clone was counted only a few times. The genes are TRBV6-1 and TRBJ1-1, with 8 bases that match TRBD1. Germline-derived CDR1 and CDR2 are MNHNS and SASEGT. V was clipped by 4 bases and J by 1 base; unmatched bases: 17. CDR3 length: 19 residues. The CDR3 nucleotides read TGTGCCAGCAGTGGACCACCCCTGGGGACAGGCCCGGAGAACACTGAAGCTTTCTTT. Translating it yields CASSGPPLGTGPENTEAFF.

The rearrangement uses TRBV19 and TRBJ2-5; no firm D call. V lost 5 bases, J lost 6 bases, and 13 bases lay in between. CDR1 is LNHDA and CDR2 is SQIVND in the germline V gene (reference sequence). The CDR3 is 13 residues long. The chain's CDR3 is CASSGPGRQTQYF. The DNA for the CDR3 is TGTGCCAGTAGTGGCCCGGGTCGCCAGACCCAGTACTTC.

The DNA of the CDR3 is TGTGCCAGCAGCGTGGACGACAGGGGAGGTGAAGCTTTCTTT. Translating it yields CASSVDDRGGEAFF. The rearrangement joins TRBV9 to TRBJ1-1; 8 bases match TRBD1. V trimming: 2 bases; J trimming: 7 bases; junction bases outside the gene matches: 7. The CDR3 spans 14 residues. Germline values: CDR1 SGDLS, CDR2 YYNGEE.

The V and J genes are TRBV11-2 and TRBJ2-5, with 7 bases that match TRBD1. V dropped 3 bases and J dropped 2; count of bases not matched to a gene: 9. The CDR3 is 16 residues long. Germline-derived CDR1 and CDR2 are SGHAT and FQNNGV. The CDR3 sequence is CASSLRQGRRQETQYF. The CDR3 DNA is TGTGCCAGCAGCTTGCGACAGGGTAGGAGGCAAGAGACCCAGTACTTC. Full variable domain (missing parts from reference TRBV11-2 and TRBJ2-5): EAGVAQSPRYKIIEKRQSVAFWCNPISGHATLYWYQQILGQGPKLLIQFQNNGVVDDSQLPKDRFSAERLKGVDSTLKIQPAKLEDSAVYLCASSLRQGRRQETQYFGPGTRLLVL.

The V and J genes are TRBV27 and TRBJ2-7; 11 nucleotides agree with TRBD1. Germline trimming cut 2 bases from V and 7 bases from J; bases unmatched to any gene: 7. There are 15 residues in the CDR3. CDR1 is MNHEY and CDR2 is SMNVEV in the germline V gene (reference sequence). The CDR3: CASSLLGTGGWEQYF. The CDR3 DNA reads as TGTGCCAGCAGTTTACTCGGGACAGGGGGATGGGAGCAGTACTTC.

The chain has TRBV18 and TRBJ2-7; 10 positions match TRBD2. Trimming took 3 bases from V and 7 from J; bases not matched to a gene: 9. The CDR3 is 15 residues long. Germline lookup yields CDR1 KGHSH and CDR2 LQKENI. The chain's CDR3 is CASSPGLAPAVEQYF. The DNA of the CDR3 is TGTGCCAGCTCACCGGGACTAGCGCCTGCTGTGGAGCAGTACTTC. Filled out from reference TRBV18 and TRBJ2-7, the complete variable domain reads NAGVMQNPRHLVRRRGQEARLRCSPMKGHSHVYWYRQLPEEGLKFMVYLQKENIIDESGMPKERFSAEFPKEGPSILRIQQVVRGDSAAYFCASSPGLAPAVEQYFGPGTRLTVT.

The chain links TRBV18 to TRBJ1-3, with no clear D. Germline V CDR1 and CDR2: KGHSH, LQKENI. This CDR3 spans 15 amino acids. V was trimmed by 8 bases and J by 5 bases, leaving 19 bases between them. DNA of the CDR3: TGTGCCAGCCCACGCGTCCAGGCCGAAAGAAACACCATATATTTT. This encodes CASPRVQAERNTIYF.

V usage is TRBV7-9 and J usage is TRBJ2-1; the match to TRBD2 covers 10 bases. The V gene end was trimmed by 2 bases and the J gene end by 3 bases; junction bases not matched to a gene: 4. Germline V lookup: CDR1 SEHNR, CDR2 FQNEAQ (reference sequence). The CDR3 is made up of 16 amino acids. DNA of the CDR3: TGTGCCAGCAGCTTATTACTAGCGGGGCTCTACAATGAGCAGTTCTTC. Its translation is CASSLLLAGLYNEQFF.

This clone was observed a few times. The chain has TRBV6-5 and TRBJ2-1, with TRBD1 matching 9 bases. Germline values: CDR1 MNHEY, CDR2 SVGAGI. This CDR3 spans 15 amino acids. The V and J ends lost 6 bases and 4 bases, in that order; junction bases with no gene match: 7. As DNA, the CDR3 is TGTGCCAGCAGACAACAGGGGGCCCCTTACAATGAGCAGTTCTTC. Its translation is CASRQQGAPYNEQFF.

The chain links TRBV5-5 to TRBJ2-1; D is ambiguous. Germline CDR1 is SGHKS and CDR2 is YYEKEE (reference sequence). This CDR3 region has 16 residues. The ends were cut back, 2 bases at V and 3 bases at J, with 15 bases in the middle. The CDR3 coding sequence is TGTGCCAGCAGCTTTACAGTGTCTTTGGGCTACAATGAGCAGTTCTTC. Protein sequence: CASSFTVSLGYNEQFF.

The chain links TRBV5-1 to TRBJ2-3; D gene ambiguous. V dropped 0 bases and J dropped 4 bases, with 6 bases sitting between them. The germline CDR1 and CDR2 sequences are SGHRS and YFSETQ. The CDR3 totals 13 residues. CDR3 nucleotide sequence: TGCGCCAGCAGCTTGGCCGTAGCAGATACGCAGTATTTT. Protein product: CASSLAVADTQYF. Filled out from reference TRBV5-1 and TRBJ2-3, the complete variable domain reads KAGVTQTPRYLIKTRGQQVTLSCSPISGHRSVSWYQQTPGQGLQFLFEYFSETQRNKGNFPGRFSGRQFSNSRSEMNVSTLELGDSALYLCASSLAVADTQYFGPGTRLTVL.

This clone was seen once. This chain connects TRBV19 to TRBJ2-2; a possible D gene is TRBD2 (6 bases). The CDR3 runs 16 residues. V lost 3 bases to trimming and J lost 4 bases, with 15 bases between them. Germline CDR1 reads LNHDA; CDR2 reads SQIVND (reference sequence). CDR3 protein: CASSMQSGVSTGELFF. In DNA form, the CDR3 reads TGTGCCAGTAGTATGCAATCGGGAGTCAGCACCGGGGAGCTGTTTTTT.

A note on this clone: A junction end diverges from the germline sequence, so it may reflect a read error. The gene calls are TRBV7-9 and TRBJ1-2, with D unclear. The CDR3 contains 14 residues. CDR1 and CDR2 from the germline V gene are SEHNR and FQNEAQ (reference sequence). CDR3 region: CSSSFHTANYGYTF. Written as DNA, the CDR3 is TGTTCCAGCAGCTTCCATACAGCTAACTATGGCTACACCTTC.